What follows describes a single T cell receptor beta chain. The CDR3 has 17 residues. Trimming cost V 6 bases and J 2 bases; bases outside gene matches: 14. The germline CDR1 and CDR2 sequences are MDHEN and SYDVKM. The data belong to a study of regulatory T cells in long-lasting Graves disease. Building the TCR beta libraries relied on iRepertoire HTBI primers, and CDR3 regions underwent Arm-PCR. TCRdb used MiXCR to reprocess the multiplex PCR reads, holding one entry per CDR3 protein. Of some 450,000 distinct CDR3 sequences in the sample, 16% were seen once. Time point noted: newly diagnosed GD, antithyroid drugs for less than 3 months. With RNA extracted from PBMCs as input, the TCR library was made. The same specimen was also included in a second study, on T cells in Graves' hyperthyroidism and ophthalmopathy.

The sequencing here drew on peripheral blood mononuclear cells (PBMCs), taken at new diagnosis, from a patient treated with antithyroid drugs. This sequence joins TRBV28 and TRBJ2-7, with 9 bases fitting TRBD1. The receptor's source is a woman aged 25-40 years with Graves disease. The CDR3 DNA is TGTGCCAGCAGGCCTCACTCCGCCGGGACAGGGACCTACGAGCAGTACTTC. Amino acid sequence: CASRPHSAGTGTYEQYF.